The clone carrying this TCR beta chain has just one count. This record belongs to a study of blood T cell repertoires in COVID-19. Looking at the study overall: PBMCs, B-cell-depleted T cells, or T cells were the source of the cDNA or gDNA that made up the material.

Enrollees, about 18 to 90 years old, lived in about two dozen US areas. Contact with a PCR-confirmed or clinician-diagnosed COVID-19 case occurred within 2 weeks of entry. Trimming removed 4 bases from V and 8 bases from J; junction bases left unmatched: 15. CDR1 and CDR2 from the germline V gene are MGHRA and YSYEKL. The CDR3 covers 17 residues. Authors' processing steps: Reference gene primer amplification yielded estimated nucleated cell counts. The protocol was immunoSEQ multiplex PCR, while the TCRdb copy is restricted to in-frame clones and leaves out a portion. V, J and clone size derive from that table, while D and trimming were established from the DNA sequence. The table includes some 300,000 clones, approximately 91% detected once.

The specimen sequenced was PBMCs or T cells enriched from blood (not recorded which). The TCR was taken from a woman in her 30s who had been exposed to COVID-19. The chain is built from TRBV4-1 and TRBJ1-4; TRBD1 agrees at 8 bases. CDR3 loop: CASSPRTGFGSGEKLFF. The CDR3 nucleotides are TGCGCCAGCAGCCCGCGGACAGGGTTCGGGTCGGGGGAAAAACTGTTTTTT.